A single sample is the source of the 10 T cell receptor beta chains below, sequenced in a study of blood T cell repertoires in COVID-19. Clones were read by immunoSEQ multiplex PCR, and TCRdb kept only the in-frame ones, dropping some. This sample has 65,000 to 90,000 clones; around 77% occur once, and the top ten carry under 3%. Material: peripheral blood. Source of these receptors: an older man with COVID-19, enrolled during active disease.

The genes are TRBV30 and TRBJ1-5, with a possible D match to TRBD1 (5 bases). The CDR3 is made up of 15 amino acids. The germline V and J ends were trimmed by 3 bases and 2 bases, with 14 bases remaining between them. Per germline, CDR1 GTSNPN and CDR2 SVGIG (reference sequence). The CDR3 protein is CAWRFGGQGNQPQHF. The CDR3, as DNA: TGTGCCTGGAGGTTCGGCGGACAAGGCAATCAGCCCCAGCATTTT.

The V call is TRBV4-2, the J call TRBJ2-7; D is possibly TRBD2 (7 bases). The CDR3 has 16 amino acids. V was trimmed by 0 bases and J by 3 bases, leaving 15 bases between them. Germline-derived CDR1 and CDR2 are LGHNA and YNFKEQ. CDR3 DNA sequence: TGTGCCAGCAGCCAAGATGTGGGGGGGGCCAACTACGAGCAGTACTTC. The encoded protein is CASSQDVGGANYEQYF.

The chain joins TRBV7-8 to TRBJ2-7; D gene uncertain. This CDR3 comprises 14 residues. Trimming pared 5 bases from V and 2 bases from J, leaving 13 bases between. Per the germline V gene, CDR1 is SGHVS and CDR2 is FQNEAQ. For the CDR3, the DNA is TGTGCCAGCAGCCCCCGGCTAGACGCCTACGAGCAGTACTTC. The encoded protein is CASSPRLDAYEQYF.

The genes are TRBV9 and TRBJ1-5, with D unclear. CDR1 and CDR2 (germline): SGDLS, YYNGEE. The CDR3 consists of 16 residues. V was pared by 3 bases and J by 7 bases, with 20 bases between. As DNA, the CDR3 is TGTGCCAGCAGCGCATCTGTAAGTGACATTCCGCAGCCCCAGCATTTT. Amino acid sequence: CASSASVSDIPQPQHF. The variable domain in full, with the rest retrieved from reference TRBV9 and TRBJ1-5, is DSGVTQTPKHLITATGQRVTLRCSPRSGDLSVYWYQQSLDQGLQFLIQYYNGEERAKGNILERFSAQQFPDLHSELNLSSLELGDSALYFCASSASVSDIPQPQHFGDGTRLSIL.

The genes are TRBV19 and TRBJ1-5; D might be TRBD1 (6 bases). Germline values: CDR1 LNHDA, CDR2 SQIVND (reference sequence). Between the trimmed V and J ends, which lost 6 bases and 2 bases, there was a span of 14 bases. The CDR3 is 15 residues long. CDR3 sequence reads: CASRLGAQGNQPQHF. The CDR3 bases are TGTGCCAGTAGGCTGGGGGCCCAGGGCAATCAGCCCCAGCATTTT.

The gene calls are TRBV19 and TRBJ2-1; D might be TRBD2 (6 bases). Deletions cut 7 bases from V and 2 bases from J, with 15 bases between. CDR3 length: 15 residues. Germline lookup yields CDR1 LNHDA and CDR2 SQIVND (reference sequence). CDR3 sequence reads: CASNAGGTTYNEQFF. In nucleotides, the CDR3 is TGTGCCAGTAATGCTGGCGGGACCACCTACAATGAGCAGTTCTTC.

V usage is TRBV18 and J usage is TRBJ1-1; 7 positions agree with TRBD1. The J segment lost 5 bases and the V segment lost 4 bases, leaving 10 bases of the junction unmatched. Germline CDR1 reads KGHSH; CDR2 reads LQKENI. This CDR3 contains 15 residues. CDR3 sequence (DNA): TGTGCCAGCTCACAAGCGACAGGGTTTAGGACTGAAGCTTTCTTT. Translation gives CASSQATGFRTEAFF.

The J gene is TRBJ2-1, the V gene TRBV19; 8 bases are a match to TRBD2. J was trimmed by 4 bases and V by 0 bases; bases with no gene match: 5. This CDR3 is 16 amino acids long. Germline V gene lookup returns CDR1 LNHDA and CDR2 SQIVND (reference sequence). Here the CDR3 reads CASSIEASGWYNEQFF. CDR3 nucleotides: TGTGCCAGTAGTATAGAGGCTAGCGGGTGGTACAATGAGCAGTTCTTC.

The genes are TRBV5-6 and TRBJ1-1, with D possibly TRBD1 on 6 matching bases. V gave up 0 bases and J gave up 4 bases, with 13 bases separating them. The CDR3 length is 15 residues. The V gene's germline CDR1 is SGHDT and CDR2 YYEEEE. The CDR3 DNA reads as TGTGCCAGCAGCTTGGGTGGGGGCGGATTCACTGAAGCTTTCTTT. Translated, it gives CASSLGGGGFTEAFF.

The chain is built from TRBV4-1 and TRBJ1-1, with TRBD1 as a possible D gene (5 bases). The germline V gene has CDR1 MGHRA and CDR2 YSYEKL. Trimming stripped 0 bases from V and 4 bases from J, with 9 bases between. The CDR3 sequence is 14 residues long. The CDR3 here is CASSQDRVPTEAFF. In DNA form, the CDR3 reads TGCGCCAGCAGCCAAGACAGGGTTCCCACTGAAGCTTTCTTT.